The sequence of this TCR beta chain was determined in a study of vaccination effects on CD4 cells after COVID-19. At the level of the study: Each participant was given two doses of one vaccine (BNT162b2 or mRNA-1273). General study findings and limits: Both infection-induced and vaccine-induced clones contracted markedly at late post-vaccination timepoints. Convalescent patients were scarce, and early post-infection timepoints were absent.

The CDR3 is made up of 12 amino acids. There are a few counts of this clone. What it recognizes is unknown. Antigen-specific CD4+ T cell clonotypes were called by their expansion after viral peptide-pool culture in ViraFEST. CD4+ T cell isolation took place after 10 days of culture. The healthy vaccine recipients, who had no prior SARS-CoV-2 infection, showed negative nucleocapsid antibodies. Each well held about 2 million PBMC cultured with 7.5 to 10 ug/ml peptides and about 10 IU/ml IL-2. Clones were read by immunoSEQ multiplex PCR, and TCRdb kept only the in-frame ones, dropping some. Among about 55,000 clones listed, approximately 70% were seen once.

Specimen: CD4+ T cells from PBMCs cultured with SARS-CoV-2 spike peptides, collected before COVID-19 vaccination. The sequence derives from a human donor who received a COVID-19 vaccine. The rearrangement uses TRBV21-1 and TRBJ2-1; the D call TRBD2 from the table was never checked on the DNA. TRBV21-1 is annotated as a pseudogene. CDR3 residues: CASEPGGNEQFF. The DNA of the CDR3 is TGTGCCAGCGAACCCGGCGGCAATGAGCAGTTCTTC.